These 19 T cell receptor beta chains were all obtained from the same sample, sequenced in a study of blood T cell repertoires in COVID-19. Produced via immunoSEQ multiplex PCR; TCRdb's table is partial and in-frame only. This table holds about 280,000 clones, roughly 80% found once. The specimen was PBMCs or T cells enriched from blood (not recorded which). These receptors were taken from a man aged 40-50 years who had been exposed to COVID-19.

In its sample, this clone was seen a few times. The chain has TRBV5-1 and TRBJ1-2; no clear D. CDR3 size: 11 residues. V was pared by 0 bases and J by 9 bases, with 6 bases between. Germline assignment: CDR1 SGHRS and CDR2 YFSETQ. The CDR3 is CASSLGASYTF. The CDR3 DNA is TGCGCCAGCAGCTTGGGAGCAAGCTACACCTTC. Based on the CDR3 plus reference TRBV5-1 and TRBJ1-2, the full variable domain is KAGVTQTPRYLIKTRGQQVTLSCSPISGHRSVSWYQQTPGQGLQFLFEYFSETQRNKGNFPGRFSGRQFSNSRSEMNVSTLELGDSALYLCASSLGASYTFGSGTRLTVV.

This chain joins TRBV6-2 or TRBV6-3 and TRBJ1-2, with 9 bases matching TRBD1. CDR1 and CDR2 from the germline V gene are MNHEY and SVGEGT. CDR3 length equals 13 residues. J lost 7 bases, V lost 2 bases, and 2 bases had no gene match. In DNA, the CDR3 is TGTGCCAGCAGTTACATGACAGGGGGTGGCTACACCTTC. It is translated as CASSYMTGGGYTF.

This clone showed up just a few times. The V call is TRBV7-9, the J call TRBJ2-1; D may be TRBD2 (6 bases). The V gene lost 3 bases and the J gene lost 9 bases, with 18 bases spanning the gap. The CDR3 extends over 15 amino acids. CDR1 SEHNR and CDR2 FQNEAQ come from the germline V gene (reference sequence). The CDR3 loop is CASSFRDSLGVEQFF. Written as DNA, the CDR3 is TGTGCCAGCAGCTTCCGGGACTCCCTTGGGGTTGAGCAGTTCTTC.

This chain connects TRBV5-1 to TRBJ2-7; maybe TRBD2 (5 bases). Trimming took 5 bases from V and 7 from J, leaving 22 bases between them. CDR1 and CDR2 (germline): SGHRS, YFSETQ. CDR3 length: 15 residues. The CDR3 here is CASSKGDYMELEQYF. The CDR3 DNA is TGCGCCAGCAGTAAGGGTGACTACATGGAACTGGAGCAGTACTTC.

The chain carries TRBV6-5 and TRBJ1-4, with D possibly being TRBD1 (5 bases). The CDR3 loop spans 13 amino acids. V was pared by 10 bases and J by 1 base, with 10 bases between. Germline V CDR1 and CDR2: MNHEY, SVGAGI. CDR3 sequence: CATRQQTNEKLFF. In DNA, the CDR3 is TGTGCCACACGACAGCAAACTAATGAAAAACTGTTTTTT.

The genes are TRBV30 and TRBJ1-5; D possibly corresponds to TRBD1 (6 bases). The V gene lost 3 bases and the J gene lost 7 bases, with 16 bases spanning the gap. Germline CDR1 reads GTSNPN; CDR2 reads SVGIG (reference sequence). This CDR3 spans 14 amino acids. This CDR3 reads CAWRTMGADQPQHF. In DNA, the CDR3 is TGTGCCTGGAGGACAATGGGGGCCGACCAGCCCCAGCATTTT.

The V gene is TRBV6-5, the J gene TRBJ1-2; TRBD1 matches at 7 bases. CDR1 and CDR2 (germline): MNHEY, SVGAGI. V lost 10 bases, J lost 0 bases, and 5 bases stayed unmatched. The CDR3 has 13 amino acids. The CDR3 reads CAIRQGANYGYTF. As DNA, the CDR3 is TGTGCCATTCGTCAGGGGGCTAACTATGGCTACACCTTC.

The chain uses TRBV9 and TRBJ1-4, with TRBD1 matching over 7 bases. This CDR3 has 16 residues. CDR1 and CDR2 from the germline V gene are SGDLS and YYNGEE. Unmatched junction bases numbered 2, after V lost 0 bases and J lost 0 bases. CDR3 amino acids: CASSVGDSATNEKLFF. The CDR3 DNA reads TGTGCCAGCAGCGTAGGGGACAGTGCAACTAATGAAAAACTGTTTTTT.

This chain uses TRBV12-5 with TRBJ2-5, with D perhaps TRBD2 (5 bases). The germline V gene encodes CDR1 LGHNT and CDR2 FRNRAP. The CDR3 has 16 residues. Trimming stripped 0 bases from V and 5 bases from J, with 16 bases between. CDR3 DNA: TGTGCTAGTGGTTTGGTTCCGGACTCCCAAGAGGAGACCCAGTACTTC. Translation gives CASGLVPDSQEETQYF.

The table lists this clone with a count of one. The chain is built from TRBV29-1 and TRBJ1-1, with D hard to call. Germline V gene sequence: CDR1 SQVTM, CDR2 ANQGSEA. The V and J ends lost 7 bases and 5 bases respectively, with 14 bases between them. The CDR3 length is 12 residues. The CDR3 coding sequence is TGCAGCGCACAGAGAACGGGGACTGAAGCTTTCTTT. It specifies CSAQRTGTEAFF. Together with reference TRBV29-1 and TRBJ1-1, the CDR3 gives the full variable domain: SAVISQKPSRDICQRGTSLTIQCQVDSQVTMMFWYRQQPGQSLTLIATANQGSEATYESGFVIDKFPISRPNLTFSTLTVSNMSPEDSSIYLCSAQRTGTEAFFGQGTRLTVV.

The chain combines TRBV25-1 with TRBJ1-1; D is possibly TRBD1 (6 bases). The CDR3 covers 14 residues. The V gene's germline CDR1 is MGHDK and CDR2 SYGVNS. V was clipped by 6 bases and J by 0 bases, with 11 bases between them. This CDR3 is CASRGDRLNTEAFF. CDR3 bases: TGTGCCAGCAGGGGAGACAGGCTGAACACTGAAGCTTTCTTT.

There are a few counts of this clone. The gene calls are TRBV7-2 and TRBJ1-4, with 11 bases matching TRBD1. The junction had 8 bases not matched to a gene; V was cut back by 1 base and J by 7 bases. The length of the CDR3 is 17 residues. Germline CDR1 SGHTA, CDR2 FQGNSA. CDR3 amino acids: CASSLGARTGGGEKLFF. CDR3 coding DNA: TGTGCCAGCAGCTTAGGAGCCAGGACAGGGGGCGGTGAAAAACTGTTTTTT.

The chain uses TRBV5-1 and TRBJ2-3, with 10 bases fitting TRBD2. The length of the CDR3 is 18 residues. J was trimmed by 2 bases and V by 0 bases; bases with no gene match: 9. Germline V gene lookup returns CDR1 SGHRS and CDR2 YFSETQ. CDR3 amino acids: CASSLASGRAVDTDTQYF. CDR3 sequence (DNA): TGCGCCAGCAGCTTGGCGAGCGGGAGGGCCGTGGACACAGATACGCAGTATTTT.

The V and J genes are TRBV5-6 and TRBJ1-1, with 7 bases fitting TRBD1. V lost 3 bases and J lost 1; bases outside the gene matches: 6. Looked up from germline, CDR1 is SGHDT and CDR2 is YYEEEE. The CDR3 consists of 15 residues. The chain's CDR3 is CASSSRGQGNTEAFF. CDR3 bases: TGTGCCAGCAGCTCGAGGGGGCAGGGGAACACTGAAGCTTTCTTT.

This clone was recorded only once. The V and J genes are TRBV18 and TRBJ1-3; TRBD1 might be the D (6 bases). CDR3 length: 15 residues. From germline, CDR1 is KGHSH and CDR2 LQKENI. V lost 2 bases, J lost 2 bases, and 10 bases lay in between. The CDR3 loop is CASSPVTGTGNTIYF. CDR3 sequence (DNA): TGTGCCAGCTCACCAGTTACAGGGACTGGAAACACCATATATTTT.

This chain uses TRBV3-1 (or the pseudogene TRBV3-2) with TRBJ2-3; 8 bases match TRBD2. The CDR3 is 16 amino acids. The germline V gene encodes CDR1 LGHDT and CDR2 YNNKEL (reference sequence). V was clipped by 4 bases and J by 2 bases; unmatched bases: 8. The CDR3 nucleotides are TGTGCCAGCAGCCCCTTAGCGGGACGCAACACAGATACGCAGTATTTT. It yields the protein CASSPLAGRNTDTQYF.

V and J are TRBV4-2 and TRBJ1-2; maybe TRBD1 (6 bases). The CDR3 sequence is 14 residues long. Germline V gene data show CDR1 as LGHNA and CDR2 as YNFKEQ. V gave up 4 bases and J gave up 0 bases, with 9 bases separating them. This chain's CDR3 is CASSPGTSNYGYTF. The CDR3 DNA reads TGTGCCAGCAGCCCCGGGACATCTAACTATGGCTACACCTTC.

The V and J genes are TRBV20-1 and TRBJ2-3; TRBD2 might be the D (6 bases). V was shortened by 5 bases and J by 7 bases, with 10 bases between the two germline ends. Germline CDR1 DFQATT, CDR2 SNEGSKA (reference sequence). The CDR3 loop spans 11 amino acids. CDR3 nucleotide sequence: TGCAGTGCTTCTAGCGCAAATACGCAGTATTTT. This encodes CSASSANTQYF.

The V call is TRBV6-5, the J call TRBJ1-2; D unresolved. The ends were cut back, 6 bases at V and 4 bases at J, with 18 bases in the middle. Per germline, CDR1 MNHEY and CDR2 SVGAGI. CDR3 length equals 15 residues. The CDR3 region has the DNA TGTGCCAGCAGGCAACCCCGTAATCGCGGCTATGGCTACACCTTC. It translates to CASRQPRNRGYGYTF.